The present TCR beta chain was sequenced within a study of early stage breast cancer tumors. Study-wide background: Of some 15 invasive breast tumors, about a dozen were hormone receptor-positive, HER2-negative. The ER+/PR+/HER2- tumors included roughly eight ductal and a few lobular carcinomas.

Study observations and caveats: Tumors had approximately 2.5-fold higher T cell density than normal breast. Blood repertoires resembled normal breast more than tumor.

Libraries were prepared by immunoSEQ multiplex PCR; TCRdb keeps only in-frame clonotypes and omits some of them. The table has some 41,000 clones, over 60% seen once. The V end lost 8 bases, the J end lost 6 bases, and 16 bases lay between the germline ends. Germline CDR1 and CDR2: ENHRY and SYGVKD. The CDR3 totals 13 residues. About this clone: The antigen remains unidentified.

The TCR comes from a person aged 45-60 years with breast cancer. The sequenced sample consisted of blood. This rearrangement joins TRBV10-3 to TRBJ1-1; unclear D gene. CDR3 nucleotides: TGTGCCATCTCCGGGGAGGGATGGGCTGAAGCTTTCTTT. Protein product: CAISGEGWAEAFF.